This T cell receptor beta chain was identified during a study of T cells after yellow fever vaccination. Study-wide results and caveats: CD4 and CD8 compartments shared a small share of clonotypes.

Only a few counts were recorded for this clonotype. Antigen unknown. In germline, CDR1 is DFQATT, CDR2 SNEGSKA (reference sequence). This CDR3 is built from 14 residues. Trimming cost V 6 bases and J 10 bases; bases outside gene matches: 13. They built TCR cDNA with 5'RACE template switching, a step that put in a universal primer site and UMIs. One entry per CDR3 protein, called by TCRdb with MiXCR from the 5' RACE reads. The sample records some 63,000 distinct CDR3 sequences, 6.5% to 9% being singletons. The sample was CD8+ T cells sorted from PBMCs, taken 15 days after the yellow fever booster vaccination. This clonotype originated in a man aged 25 to 40 who received the YFV17D yellow fever vaccine. J is TRBJ2-1 and V is TRBV20-1; 9 bases are a match to TRBD2. DNA for the CDR3: TGCAGTGCGAGCCACGGGACTAGCCGGAGCGAGCAGTTCTTC. It translates to CSASHGTSRSEQFF.